The clone carrying this T cell receptor beta chain has ten or more counts. TCRdb re-analysed the 5' RACE reads in MiXCR, keeping a single row per CDR3 protein. This table holds about 50,000 distinct CDR3 sequences, approximately 10% found once. The data stem from a study of early T cells in non-severe SARS-CoV-2 infection. This CDR3 region has 15 residues. Germline CDR1 and CDR2: SQVTM and ANQGSEA. The V end was cut by 0 bases, the J end by 4 bases, with 15 bases between. This clonotype was sampled from an adult who was a healthcare worker with PCR-confirmed SARS-CoV-2 infection or an uninfected control (not recorded which). This chain uses TRBV29-1 with TRBJ1-1; a weak D match, TRBD1 (6 bases). Sequencing was performed on whole blood. The CDR3 region is CSVEDPGRGSTEAFF. CDR3 DNA sequence: TGCAGCGTTGAAGATCCGGGAAGGGGGTCCACTGAAGCTTTCTTT. Full variable domain (rest looked up from reference TRBV29-1 and TRBJ1-1): SAVISQKPSRDICQRGTSLTIQCQVDSQVTMMFWYRQQPGQSLTLIATANQGSEATYESGFVIDKFPISRPNLTFSTLTVSNMSPEDSSIYLCSVEDPGRGSTEAFFGQGTRLTVV.